Shown below are 14 T cell receptor beta chains from a single sample sequenced in a study of T-cell memory formation after mild COVID-19. TCRdb analysed the 5' RACE reads with MiXCR anew, one entry per CDR3 protein. The sample lists under 250,000 distinct CDR3 sequences, more than 8% occurring once. Source material: PBMCs or a T cell subset sorted from them (not recorded which). The receptors were gathered from a man between 18 and 35 years old who had mild COVID-19 (a few samples of this study predate the infection). Cell type and time point are not known.

This clonotype turned up a few times. The V and J genes are TRBV7-2 and TRBJ1-3; possibly TRBD1 for D (6 bases). The CDR3 spans 16 residues. Germline V gene sequence: CDR1 SGHTA, CDR2 FQGNSA. V was pared by 4 bases and J by 0 bases, with 13 bases between. The CDR3 DNA reads as TGTGCCAGCAGCTCGACAGGCCAGAGCTCTGGAAACACCATATATTTT. This codes for CASSSTGQSSGNTIYF.

This chain joins TRBV5-1 and TRBJ1-6; possibly TRBD1 for D (6 bases). The CDR3 consists of 12 residues. Trimming took off 4 bases at V and 7 bases at J, with 6 bases between the two ends. Germline assignment: CDR1 SGHRS and CDR2 YFSETQ. CDR3 sequence (DNA): TGCGCCAGCAGCGGACAGAATTCACCCCTCCACTTT. The encoded protein is CASSGQNSPLHF. Drawing the rest from reference TRBV5-1 and TRBJ1-6, the complete variable domain is KAGVTQTPRYLIKTRGQQVTLSCSPISGHRSVSWYQQTPGQGLQFLFEYFSETQRNKGNFPGRFSGRQFSNSRSEMNVSTLELGDSALYLCASSGQNSPLHFGNGTRLTVT.

This clonotype has a handful of counts. The chain employs TRBV27 and TRBJ2-7, with 8 positions matching TRBD1. CDR1 is MNHEY, CDR2 SMNVEV, per germline (reference sequence). The V and J ends lost 4 bases and 5 bases, in that order; junction bases with no gene match: 10. The CDR3 is made up of 15 amino acids. The CDR3 reads CASSSPGTGTDEQYF. For the CDR3, the DNA is TGTGCCAGCAGTTCACCCGGGACAGGAACCGACGAGCAGTACTTC.

The CDR3 loop is CASSLAFADTGELFF. The CDR3 coding sequence is TGTGCCAGCAGCTTGGCCTTTGCGGACACCGGGGAGCTGTTTTTT. The chain is built from TRBV5-4 and TRBJ2-2; D gene ambiguous. Germline lookup yields CDR1 SGHNT and CDR2 YYREEE (reference sequence). The CDR3 extends over 15 amino acids. Trimming removed 0 bases at V and 3 bases at J, with 9 bases between.

This sequence joins TRBV29-1 and TRBJ2-1; 10 bases fit TRBD2. The V and J ends lost 0 bases and 6 bases, in that order; junction bases with no gene match: 5. The CDR3 runs 15 residues. From germline, CDR1 is SQVTM and CDR2 ANQGSEA. Here the CDR3 reads CSVEDPSGGVNEQFF. Here the CDR3 DNA reads TGCAGCGTTGAAGATCCTAGCGGGGGAGTCAATGAGCAGTTCTTC.

This clonotype was detected a few times. The genes are TRBV4-1 and TRBJ2-2; no clear D gene. The V and J ends lost 0 bases and 5 bases respectively, with 19 bases between them. Germline CDR1 is MGHRA and CDR2 is YSYEKL. The CDR3 extends over 18 amino acids. The CDR3 sequence is CASSQDSRVSQPTGELFF. The CDR3, as DNA: TGCGCCAGCAGCCAAGATTCACGGGTCTCCCAGCCTACCGGGGAGCTGTTTTTT.

The V gene is TRBV3-1, the J gene TRBJ2-1, with D possibly TRBD2 on 6 matching bases. This CDR3 has 13 amino acids. Germline CDR1 reads LGHDT; CDR2 reads YNNKEL (reference sequence). V shed 1 base and J shed 8 bases, with 9 bases lying between them. DNA of the CDR3: TGTGCCAGCAGCCAAGCGCGGGGCCATGAGCAGTTCTTC. Protein sequence: CASSQARGHEQFF.

The V gene is TRBV24-1, the J gene TRBJ2-1; 8 bases agree with TRBD2. The ends lost 1 base at V and 9 bases at J; junction bases unmatched: 10. The germline CDR1 and CDR2 sequences are KGHDR and SFDVKD. The CDR3 consists of 16 residues. CDR3 protein: CATSDFAGGPFIEQFF. In DNA form, the CDR3 reads TGTGCCACCAGTGATTTTGCGGGGGGACCCTTCATTGAGCAGTTCTTC.

This clonotype was seen a few times. The V call is TRBV7-9, the J call TRBJ1-6; unclear D gene. The ends were cut back, 5 bases at V and 4 bases at J, with 12 bases in the middle. The germline V gene encodes CDR1 SEHNR and CDR2 FQNEAQ (reference sequence). The length of the CDR3 is 15 residues. The DNA of the CDR3 is TGTGCCAGCAGCACGACGGACGTATATAATTCACCCCTCCACTTT. Residues: CASSTTDVYNSPLHF.

This clonotype was recorded a few times. The chain combines TRBV29-1 with TRBJ1-5; a weak D match, TRBD1 (5 bases). From germline, CDR1 is SQVTM and CDR2 ANQGSEA. The CDR3 contains 13 residues. V was shortened by 6 bases and J by 7 bases, with 16 bases between the two germline ends. The DNA of the CDR3 is TGCAGCGTGGGCAGGGCCCCGGGGCAGCCCCAGCATTTT. Translating gives CSVGRAPGQPQHF. The whole variable domain, remainder taken from reference TRBV29-1 and TRBJ1-5, is SAVISQKPSRDICQRGTSLTIQCQVDSQVTMMFWYRQQPGQSLTLIATANQGSEATYESGFVIDKFPISRPNLTFSTLTVSNMSPEDSSIYLCSVGRAPGQPQHFGDGTRLSIL.

V usage is TRBV29-1 and J usage is TRBJ2-6, with 7 bases that match TRBD1. Germline CDR1 and CDR2: SQVTM and ANQGSEA. Trimming took 5 bases from V and 3 from J; bases not matched to a gene: 13. This CDR3 is 17 amino acids long. This chain's CDR3 is CSVRQGLPFGGANVLTF. The DNA for the CDR3 is TGCAGCGTTCGACAGGGTCTCCCTTTTGGTGGGGCCAACGTCCTGACTTTC. The whole variable domain, filled in from reference TRBV29-1 and TRBJ2-6, reads SAVISQKPSRDICQRGTSLTIQCQVDSQVTMMFWYRQQPGQSLTLIATANQGSEATYESGFVIDKFPISRPNLTFSTLTVSNMSPEDSSIYLCSVRQGLPFGGANVLTFGAGSRLTVL.

As for this clonotype: Mismatch with germline at one junction end may stem from a read error. The CDR3 coding sequence is TGCTGCGTCTCCGGGACAGAGGACGCAACTAATGAAAAACTGTTTTTT. Protein product: CCVSGTEDATNEKLFF. The V gene is TRBV29-1, the J gene TRBJ1-4; 7 nucleotides line up with TRBD1. CDR1 and CDR2 from the germline V gene are SQVTM and ANQGSEA. The CDR3 loop spans 16 amino acids.

This clonotype was seen a handful of times. The chain joins TRBV6-5 to TRBJ1-2; 7 bases are a match to TRBD1. This CDR3 has 13 residues. The germline gives CDR1 MNHEY, CDR2 SVGAGI. The V gene end was trimmed by 8 bases and the J gene end by 2 bases; junction bases not matched to a gene: 5. CDR3 DNA sequence: TGTGCCAGCCGGGACAGCGGCAACTATGGCTACACCTTC. Its translation: CASRDSGNYGYTF.

The chain employs TRBV18 and TRBJ1-2, with a possible D match to TRBD1 (5 bases). The CDR3 is 13 residues long. Looked up from germline, CDR1 is KGHSH and CDR2 is LQKENI. Trimming removed 6 bases from V and 2 bases from J, with 10 bases in between. The CDR3 sequence: CASSRQLNYGYTF. In DNA form, the CDR3 reads TGTGCCAGCTCGCGACAGTTGAACTATGGCTACACCTTC.